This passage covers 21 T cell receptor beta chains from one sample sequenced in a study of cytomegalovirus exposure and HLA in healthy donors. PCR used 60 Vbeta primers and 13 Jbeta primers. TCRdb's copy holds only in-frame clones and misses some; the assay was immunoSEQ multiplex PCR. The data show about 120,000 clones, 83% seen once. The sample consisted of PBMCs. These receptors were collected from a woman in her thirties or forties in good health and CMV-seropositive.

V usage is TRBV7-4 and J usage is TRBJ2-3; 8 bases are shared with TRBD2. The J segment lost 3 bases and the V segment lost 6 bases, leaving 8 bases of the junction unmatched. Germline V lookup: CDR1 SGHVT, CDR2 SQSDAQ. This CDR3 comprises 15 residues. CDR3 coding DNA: TGTGCCAGCAGTAGAAGACTAGCGAAGACAGATACGCAGTATTTT. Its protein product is CASSRRLAKTDTQYF.

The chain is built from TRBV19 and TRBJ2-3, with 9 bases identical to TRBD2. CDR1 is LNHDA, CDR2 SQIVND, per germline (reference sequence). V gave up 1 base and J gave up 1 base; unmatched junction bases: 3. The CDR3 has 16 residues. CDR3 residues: CASSIGASGGTDTQYF. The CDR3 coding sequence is TGTGCCAGTAGTATAGGGGCTAGCGGGGGCACAGATACGCAGTATTTT.

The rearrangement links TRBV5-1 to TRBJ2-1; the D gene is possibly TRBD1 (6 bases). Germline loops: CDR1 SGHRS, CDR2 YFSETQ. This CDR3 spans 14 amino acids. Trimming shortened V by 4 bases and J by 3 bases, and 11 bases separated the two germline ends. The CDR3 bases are TGCGCCAGCAGCCCCAGGACAGACTACAATGAGCAGTTCTTC. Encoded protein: CASSPRTDYNEQFF.

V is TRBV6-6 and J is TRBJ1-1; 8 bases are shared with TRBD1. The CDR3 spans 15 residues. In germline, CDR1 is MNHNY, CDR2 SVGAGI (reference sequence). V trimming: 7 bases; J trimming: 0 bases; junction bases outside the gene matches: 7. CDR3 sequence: CASTWTGTLNTEAFF. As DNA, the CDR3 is TGTGCCAGCACCTGGACAGGGACCCTGAACACTGAAGCTTTCTTT.

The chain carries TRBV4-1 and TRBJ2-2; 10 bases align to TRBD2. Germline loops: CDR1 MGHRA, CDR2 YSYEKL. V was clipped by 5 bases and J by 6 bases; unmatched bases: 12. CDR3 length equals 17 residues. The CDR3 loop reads CASSGITSGTLAGELFF. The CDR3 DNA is TGCGCCAGCAGCGGAATCACTAGCGGGACTCTTGCCGGGGAGCTGTTTTTT.

CDR3 sequence (DNA): TGTGCCAGTGGACTAGCGGGAGCCTACAATGAGCAGTTCTTC. Translated, it gives CASGLAGAYNEQFF. The chain recombines TRBV19 with TRBJ2-1, with 13 bases lining up with TRBD2. In germline, CDR1 is LNHDA, CDR2 SQIVND (reference sequence). V lost 8 bases to trimming and J lost 2 bases; unmatched junction nucleotides: 0. CDR3 length: 14 residues.

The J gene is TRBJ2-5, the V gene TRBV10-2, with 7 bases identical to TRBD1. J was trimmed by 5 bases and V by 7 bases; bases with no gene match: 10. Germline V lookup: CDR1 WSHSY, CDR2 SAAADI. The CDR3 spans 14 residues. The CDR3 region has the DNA TGCGCCAGCAAGGGAGCAGGGGGATTCGAGACCCAGTACTTC. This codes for CASKGAGGFETQYF.

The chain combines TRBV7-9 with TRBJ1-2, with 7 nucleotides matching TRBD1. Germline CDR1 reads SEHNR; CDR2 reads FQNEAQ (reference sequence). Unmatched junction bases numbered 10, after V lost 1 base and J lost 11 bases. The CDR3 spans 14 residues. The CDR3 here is CASSLDRGSRDYTF. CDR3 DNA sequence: TGTGCCAGCAGCTTAGACAGGGGAAGTAGGGATTACACCTTC.

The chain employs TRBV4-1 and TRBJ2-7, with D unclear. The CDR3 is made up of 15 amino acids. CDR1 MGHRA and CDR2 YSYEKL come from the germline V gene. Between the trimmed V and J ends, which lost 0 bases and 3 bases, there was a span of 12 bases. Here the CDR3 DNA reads TGCGCCAGCAGCCAAGAAATAAGCATTTACTACGAGCAGTACTTC. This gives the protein CASSQEISIYYEQYF.

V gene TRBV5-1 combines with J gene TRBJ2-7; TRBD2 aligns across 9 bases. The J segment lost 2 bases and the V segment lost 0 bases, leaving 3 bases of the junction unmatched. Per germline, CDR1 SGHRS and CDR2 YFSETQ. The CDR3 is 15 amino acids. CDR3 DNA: TGCGCCAGCAGCTTGGGGATAGCGGGAGCCTACGAGCAGTACTTC. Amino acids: CASSLGIAGAYEQYF. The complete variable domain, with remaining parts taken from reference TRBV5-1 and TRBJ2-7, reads KAGVTQTPRYLIKTRGQQVTLSCSPISGHRSVSWYQQTPGQGLQFLFEYFSETQRNKGNFPGRFSGRQFSNSRSEMNVSTLELGDSALYLCASSLGIAGAYEQYFGPGTRLTVT.

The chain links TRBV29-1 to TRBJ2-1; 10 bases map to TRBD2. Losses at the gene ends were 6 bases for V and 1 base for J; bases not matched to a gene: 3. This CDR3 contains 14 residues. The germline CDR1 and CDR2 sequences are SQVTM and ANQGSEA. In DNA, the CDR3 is TGCAGCGTCCCGACTAGCGGGTCCTACAATGAGCAGTTCTTC. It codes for CSVPTSGSYNEQFF.

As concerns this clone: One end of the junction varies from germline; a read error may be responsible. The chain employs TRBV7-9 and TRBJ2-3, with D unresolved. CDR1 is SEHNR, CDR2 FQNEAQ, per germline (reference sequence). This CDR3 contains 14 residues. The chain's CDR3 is CSSSLNLAFDTQYF. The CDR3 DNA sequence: TGTTCCAGCAGCTTAAATTTAGCTTTCGATACGCAGTATTTT.

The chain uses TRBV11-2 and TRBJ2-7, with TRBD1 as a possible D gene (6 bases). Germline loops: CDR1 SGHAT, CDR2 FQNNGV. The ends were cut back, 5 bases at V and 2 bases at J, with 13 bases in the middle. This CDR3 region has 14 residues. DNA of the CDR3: TGTGCCAGCAGCCAGGGGCAGATTGCCTACGAGCAGTACTTC. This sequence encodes CASSQGQIAYEQYF.

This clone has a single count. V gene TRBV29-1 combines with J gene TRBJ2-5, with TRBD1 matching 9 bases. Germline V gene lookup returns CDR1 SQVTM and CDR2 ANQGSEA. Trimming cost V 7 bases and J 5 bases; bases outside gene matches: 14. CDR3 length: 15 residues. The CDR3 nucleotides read TGCAGCGCCCAAAAAGGGGGTGACAGGGGGGAGACCCAGTACTTC. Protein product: CSAQKGGDRGETQYF.

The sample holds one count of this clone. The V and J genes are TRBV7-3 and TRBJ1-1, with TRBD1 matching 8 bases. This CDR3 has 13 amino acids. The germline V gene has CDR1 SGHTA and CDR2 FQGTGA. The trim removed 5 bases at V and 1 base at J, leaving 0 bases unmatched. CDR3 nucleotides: TGTGCCAGCAGCGACAGGGGGAACACTGAAGCTTTCTTT. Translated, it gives CASSDRGNTEAFF. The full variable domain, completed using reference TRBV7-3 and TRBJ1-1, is GAGVSQTPSNKVTEKGKYVELRCDPISGHTALYWYRQSLGQGPEFLIYFQGTGAADDSGLPNDRFFAVRPEGSVSTLKIQRTERGDSAVYLCASSDRGNTEAFFGQGTRLTVV.

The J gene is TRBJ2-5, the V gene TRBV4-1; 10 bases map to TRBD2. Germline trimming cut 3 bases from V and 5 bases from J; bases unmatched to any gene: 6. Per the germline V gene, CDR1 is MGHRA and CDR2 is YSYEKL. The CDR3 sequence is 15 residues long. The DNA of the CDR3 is TGCGCCAGCAGCCAGGTCCTAGCGGGAGCGGAGACCCAGTACTTC. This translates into CASSQVLAGAETQYF.

CDR3 in DNA: TGTGCCAGCAGCTTAGAGGGCGGGGCGGATACGCAGTATTTT. It specifies CASSLEGGADTQYF. The chain recombines TRBV7-8 with TRBJ2-3, with D perhaps TRBD2 (6 bases). Per germline, CDR1 SGHVS and CDR2 FQNEAQ. The CDR3 contains 14 residues. The V gene lost 1 base and the J gene lost 6 bases, with 11 bases spanning the gap.

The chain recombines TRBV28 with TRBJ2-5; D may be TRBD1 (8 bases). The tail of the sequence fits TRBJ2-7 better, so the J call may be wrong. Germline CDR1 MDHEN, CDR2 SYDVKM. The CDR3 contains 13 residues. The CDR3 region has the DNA TGTGCCAGCGGAGACAGGGGAGGGAACGAGCAGTACTTC. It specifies CASGDRGGNEQYF.

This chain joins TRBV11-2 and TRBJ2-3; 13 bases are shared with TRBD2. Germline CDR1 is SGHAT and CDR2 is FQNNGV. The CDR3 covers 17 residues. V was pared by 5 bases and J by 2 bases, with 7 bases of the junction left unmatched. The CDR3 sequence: CASSLGLAGLLTDTQYF. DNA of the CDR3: TGTGCCAGCAGCCTGGGACTAGCGGGACTCCTCACAGATACGCAGTATTTT.

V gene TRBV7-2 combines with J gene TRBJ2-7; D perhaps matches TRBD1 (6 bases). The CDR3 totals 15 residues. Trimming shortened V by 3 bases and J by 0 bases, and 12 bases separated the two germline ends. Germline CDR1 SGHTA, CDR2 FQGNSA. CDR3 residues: CASSFRRDNSYEQYF. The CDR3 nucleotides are TGTGCCAGCAGCTTTCGTCGGGACAACTCCTACGAGCAGTACTTC.

DNA for the CDR3: TGTGCCAGTAGTATCCCAGTCCGGGGATGGGATGAAAAACTGTTTTTT. It codes for CASSIPVRGWDEKLFF. The V and J genes are TRBV19 and TRBJ1-4; D unclear. The CDR3 consists of 16 residues. Germline V lookup: CDR1 LNHDA, CDR2 SQIVND (reference sequence). Between the trimmed V and J ends, which lost 3 bases and 6 bases, there was a span of 17 bases.